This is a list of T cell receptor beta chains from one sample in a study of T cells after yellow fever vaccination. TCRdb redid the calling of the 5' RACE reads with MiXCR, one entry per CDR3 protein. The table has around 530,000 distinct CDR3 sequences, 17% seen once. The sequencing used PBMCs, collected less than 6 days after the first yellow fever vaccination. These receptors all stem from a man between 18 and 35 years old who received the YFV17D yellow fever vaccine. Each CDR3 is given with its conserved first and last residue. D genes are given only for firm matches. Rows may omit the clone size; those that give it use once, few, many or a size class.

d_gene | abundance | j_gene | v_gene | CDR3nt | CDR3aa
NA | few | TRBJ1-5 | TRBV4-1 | TGCGCCAGCAGGCCCTACAGGGACAGCAATCAGCCCCAGCATTTT | CASRPYRDSNQPQHF
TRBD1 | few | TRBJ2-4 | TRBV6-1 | TGTGCCAGCAACCGACAGGGGGCCAAAAACATTCAGTACTTC | CASNRQGAKNIQYF
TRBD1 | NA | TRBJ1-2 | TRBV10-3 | TGTGCCATCAGTGAGTCGAATTTAGGGACAGGGGTAGGCTACACCTTC | CAISESNLGTGVGYTF
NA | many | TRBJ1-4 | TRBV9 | TGTGCCAGCAGCCAAGGGGCGTCTAATGAAAAACTGTTTTTT | CASSQGASNEKLFF
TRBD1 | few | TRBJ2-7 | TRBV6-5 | TGTGCCAGCAGGTGGACAGGGGGCTACGAGCAGTACTTC | CASRWTGGYEQYF
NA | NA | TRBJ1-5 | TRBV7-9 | TGTGCCAGCAGCTTAGAAGGCCGTAGCAATCAGCCCCAGCATTTT | CASSLEGRSNQPQHF
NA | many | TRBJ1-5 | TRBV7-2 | TGTGCCAGCAGCTTAGTTTCTAATCAGCCCCAGCATTTT | CASSLVSNQPQHF
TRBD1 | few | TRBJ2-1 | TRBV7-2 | TGTGCCAGCAGCACCCGACAGGGGCAAATATTCTTC | CASSTRQGQIFF
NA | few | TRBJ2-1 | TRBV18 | TGTGCCAGCTCACCTCCCCCCCCCAATGAGCAGTTCTTC | CASSPPPPNEQFF
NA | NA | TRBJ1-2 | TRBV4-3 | TGCGCCAGCAGCCGAGGCTGGATGGCCGGGAACTATGGCTACACCTTC | CASSRGWMAGNYGYTF
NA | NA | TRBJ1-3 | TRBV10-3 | TGTGCCATCAGTGGTCCGGGCCGACCACCCCGAAACACCATATATTTT | CAISGPGRPPRNTIYF
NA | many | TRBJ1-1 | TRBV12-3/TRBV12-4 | TGTGCCAGCATTACGGGGAACAGGGCAGCTTTCTTT | CASITGNRAAFF
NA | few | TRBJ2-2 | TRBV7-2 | TGTGCCAGCAGCCCCCAGAGGGGGGGCGACACCGGGGAGCTGTTTTTT | CASSPQRGGDTGELFF
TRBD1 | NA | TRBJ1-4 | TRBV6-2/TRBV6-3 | TGTGCCAGCAGGAGACAGGGTCGGCATAATGAAAAACTGTTTTTT | CASRRQGRHNEKLFF
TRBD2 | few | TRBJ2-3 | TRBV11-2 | TGTGCCAGCAGCAGTTCCCCGGAAAGACTAGCGGGGACAGATACGCAGTATTTT | CASSSSPERLAGTDTQYF
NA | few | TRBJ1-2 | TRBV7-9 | TGTGCCAGCAGAAACGCTATAAGGTGGGCCAACTATGGCTACACCTTC | CASRNAIRWANYGYTF
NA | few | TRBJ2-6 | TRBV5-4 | TGTGCCAGCAGCCGCGTAGGGGCCAACGTCCTGACTTTC | CASSRVGANVLTF
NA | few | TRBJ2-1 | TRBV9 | TGTGCCAGCAGCGTAGGCAGTAGGACTGCCGGCAATGAGCAGTTCTTC | CASSVGSRTAGNEQFF
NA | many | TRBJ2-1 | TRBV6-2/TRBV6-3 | TGTGCCAGCAGCTTATCTCCTTACAATGAGCAGTTCTTC | CASSLSPYNEQFF
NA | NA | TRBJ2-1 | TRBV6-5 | TGTGCCAGCAGTTACTCGAGAGGTTTAGGCGATGAGCAGTTCTTC | CASSYSRGLGDEQFF
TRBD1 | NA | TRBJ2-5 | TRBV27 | TGTGCCAGCAGTACATCCCGGGACAGTCAAGAGACCCAGTACTTC | CASSTSRDSQETQYF
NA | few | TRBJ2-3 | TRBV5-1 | TGCGCCAGCAGCTTGTCCCCCCTCAGCACAGATACGCAGTATTTT | CASSLSPLSTDTQYF
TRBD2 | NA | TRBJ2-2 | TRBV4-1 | TGCGCCAGCAGCCAAGATAGAGAGCGGGGGGGTGTCCCCGGGGAGCTGTTTTTT | CASSQDRERGGVPGELFF
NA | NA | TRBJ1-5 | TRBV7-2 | TGTGCCAGCAGCTCCCTACCGGCGGGCGGCGGTCAGCCCCAGCATTTT | CASSSLPAGGGQPQHF
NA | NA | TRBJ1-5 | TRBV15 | TGTGCCACCAGCAAACCGGGACCCAATCAGCCCCAGCATTTT | CATSKPGPNQPQHF
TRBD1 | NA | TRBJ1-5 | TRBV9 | TGTGCCAGCAGCGGGGGGGTAGGGACAGGGCAGCCCCAGCATTTT | CASSGGVGTGQPQHF
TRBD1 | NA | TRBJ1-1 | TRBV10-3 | TGTGCCATAAGTGAGCCATCAGACAGGGAGACTGAAGCTTTCTTT | CAISEPSDRETEAFF
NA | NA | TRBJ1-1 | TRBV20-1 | TGCAGTGCTTGGAAATGGGGGACTGAAGCTTTCTTT | CSAWKWGTEAFF
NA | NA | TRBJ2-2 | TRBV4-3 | TGCGCCAGCAGCCAAGAATCCAGGGGATACACCGGGGAGCTGTTTTTT | CASSQESRGYTGELFF
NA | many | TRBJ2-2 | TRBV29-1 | TGCAGCGGAGGACTGGTCACCGGGGAGCTGTTTTTT | CSGGLVTGELFF
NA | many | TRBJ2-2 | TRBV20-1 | TGCAGTGCTAGAGATCCGCAAAGGGAGATCGGGGAGCTGTTTTTT | CSARDPQREIGELFF
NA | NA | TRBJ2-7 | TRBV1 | TGCACCAGGCGTCAGGGGGCCCTCTACGAGCAGTACTTC | CTRRQGALYEQYF
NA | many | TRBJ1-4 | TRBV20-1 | TGCAGTGCTAGAACAGGGTCCCTTGAAAAACTGTTTTTT | CSARTGSLEKLFF
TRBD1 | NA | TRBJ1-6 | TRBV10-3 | TGTGCCATCAGTGAAGAAGAAGGGGGCGCCGGTTCACCCCTCCACTTT | CAISEEEGGAGSPLHF